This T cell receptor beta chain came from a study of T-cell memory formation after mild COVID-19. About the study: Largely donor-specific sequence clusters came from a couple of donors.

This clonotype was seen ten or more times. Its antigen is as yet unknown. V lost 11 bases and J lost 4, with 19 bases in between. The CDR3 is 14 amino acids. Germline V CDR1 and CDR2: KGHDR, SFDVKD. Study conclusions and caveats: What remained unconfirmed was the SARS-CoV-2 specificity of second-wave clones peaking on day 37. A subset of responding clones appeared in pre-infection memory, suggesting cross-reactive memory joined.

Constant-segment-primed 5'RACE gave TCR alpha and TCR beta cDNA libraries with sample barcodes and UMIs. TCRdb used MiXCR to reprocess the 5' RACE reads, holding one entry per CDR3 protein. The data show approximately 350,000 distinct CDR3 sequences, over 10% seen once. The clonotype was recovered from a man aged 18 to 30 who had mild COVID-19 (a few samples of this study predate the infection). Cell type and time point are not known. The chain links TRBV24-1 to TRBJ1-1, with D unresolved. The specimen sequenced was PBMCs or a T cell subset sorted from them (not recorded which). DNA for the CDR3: TGTGCCATCGGTAGGGCGGGGAGGGTCACTGAAGCTTTCTTT. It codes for CAIGRAGRVTEAFF.